This TCR beta chain was recorded in a study of blood T cell repertoires in COVID-19. For the study at large: Sites in the United States, Italy and Spain provided acute and convalescent COVID-19 samples. From T cells, B-cell-depleted T cells, or PBMCs came the material, which was cDNA or gDNA.

The method was immunoSEQ multiplex PCR; TCRdb's version includes in-frame clones alone and lacks a portion of them. Here the sample spans about 220,000 clones, roughly four fifths being singletons. Germline loops: CDR1 LNHDA, CDR2 SQIVND (reference sequence). Trimming took off 1 base at V and 7 bases at J, with 8 bases between the two ends. The CDR3 contains 13 residues. Sequencing used peripheral blood. The rearrangement uses TRBV19 and TRBJ1-5; D gene unclear. The clonotype was recovered from an older woman with acute or convalescent COVID-19. DNA for the CDR3: TGTGCCAGTAGTATAGGATGGGAGCAGCCCCAGCATTTT. It specifies CASSIGWEQPQHF. The whole variable domain, filled in from reference TRBV19 and TRBJ1-5, reads DGGITQSPKYLFRKEGQNVTLSCEQNLNHDAMYWYRQDPGQGLRLIYYSQIVNDFQKGDIAEGYSVSREKKESFPLTVTSAQKNPTAFYLCASSIGWEQPQHFGDGTRLSIL.